This TCR beta chain was found in a study of neurological immune-mediated disorders. Points from the study as a whole: Across subjects, expanded clones had no CDR3 amino acid sequences in common, pointing to private repertoires in all groups.

This clonotype showed up many times. Antigen: not known. Stored at -80 C, 2 million PBMCs were the source of the unsorted libraries. Germline V gene sequence: CDR1 SQVTM, CDR2 ANQGSEA. V trimming: 1 base; J trimming: 1 base; junction bases outside the gene matches: 3. The CDR3 extends over 15 amino acids. Every sequencing run returned over 160 million TCR-beta sequences, which were derived from 15-18 subjects. MiXCR was run by TCRdb on the 5' RACE reads, yielding one entry per CDR3 protein. The sample has about 59,000 distinct CDR3 sequences; roughly 13% are singletons. The sequence was obtained from a woman aged 55 to 70 with HTLV-1-associated myelopathy (HAM/TSP). The chain is built from TRBV29-1 and TRBJ1-1, with TRBD1 matching over 10 bases. The sample taken for sequencing was PBMCs. The CDR3 bases are TGCAGCGTTGAAGTCGGGACAGGGGCGAACACTGAAGCTTTCTTT. Translated, it gives CSVEVGTGANTEAFF.